Listed below are T cell receptor beta chains from one sample, sequenced in a study of blood T cell repertoires in COVID-19. Assay used: immunoSEQ multiplex PCR; TCRdb lists only in-frame clones, some missing. This sample has approximately 410,000 clones; just over 85% occur once, and the top ten carry roughly 1.4%. The material sequenced was peripheral blood. The source is a woman aged 30 to 39 with active or convalescent COVID-19. The CDR3 runs from the conserved cysteine through the conserved F or W. The order of the fields is V gene, clone size, J gene, D gene, CDR3 DNA, CDR3 protein. A D gene is named only where the DNA matches it firmly. Clone size is stated in some rows and not others, as once, few, many or a class when expanded.

>TRBV19|NA|TRBJ1-1|NA
TGTGCCAGCCAGGGAGGGGTGAACACTGAAGCTTTCTTT
CASQGGVNTEAFF
>TRBV30|NA|TRBJ2-3|TRBD2
TGTGCCTGGAGTAACGGACTAGCTGGACTGGATACGCAGTATTTT
CAWSNGLAGLDTQYF
>TRBV5-1|NA|TRBJ2-7|TRBD2
TGCGCCAGCAGGGGTGCGGCGGGAGTGGCCTACGAGCAGTACTTC
CASRGAAGVAYEQYF
>TRBV5-1|NA|TRBJ2-3|TRBD2
TGCGCCAGCAGACTTGGCGGGGGGGCCGGAGATACGCAGTATTTT
CASRLGGGAGDTQYF
>TRBV4-1|once|TRBJ1-1|TRBD1
TGCGCCAGCAGCCGGCCTCATAGGACAGGGGCGTACACTGAAGCTTTCTTT
CASSRPHRTGAYTEAFF
>TRBV7-2|NA|TRBJ2-5|TRBD2
TGTGCCAGCAGCTTAATCCTTGGCGGGAGTGCAGAGACCCAGTACTTC
CASSLILGGSAETQYF
>TRBV20-1|NA|TRBJ2-3|TRBD2
TGCAGTGCTAGTCGGCGGGAGGCTAGCACAGATACGCAGTATTTT
CSASRREASTDTQYF
>TRBV6-2/TRBV6-3|NA|TRBJ2-7|TRBD2
TGTGCCAGCAGCAAACTAGCGGGAGGTTACGAGCAGTACTTC
CASSKLAGGYEQYF
>TRBV6-1|NA|TRBJ2-7|TRBD2
TGTGCCAGCAGTGAAGTTTCGGGGGGGTTCTCCTACGAGCAGTACTTC
CASSEVSGGFSYEQYF
>TRBV18|NA|TRBJ2-3|TRBD1
TGTGCCAGCTCATTGGGACAGGTGGGCGCAGATACGCAGTATTTT
CASSLGQVGADTQYF